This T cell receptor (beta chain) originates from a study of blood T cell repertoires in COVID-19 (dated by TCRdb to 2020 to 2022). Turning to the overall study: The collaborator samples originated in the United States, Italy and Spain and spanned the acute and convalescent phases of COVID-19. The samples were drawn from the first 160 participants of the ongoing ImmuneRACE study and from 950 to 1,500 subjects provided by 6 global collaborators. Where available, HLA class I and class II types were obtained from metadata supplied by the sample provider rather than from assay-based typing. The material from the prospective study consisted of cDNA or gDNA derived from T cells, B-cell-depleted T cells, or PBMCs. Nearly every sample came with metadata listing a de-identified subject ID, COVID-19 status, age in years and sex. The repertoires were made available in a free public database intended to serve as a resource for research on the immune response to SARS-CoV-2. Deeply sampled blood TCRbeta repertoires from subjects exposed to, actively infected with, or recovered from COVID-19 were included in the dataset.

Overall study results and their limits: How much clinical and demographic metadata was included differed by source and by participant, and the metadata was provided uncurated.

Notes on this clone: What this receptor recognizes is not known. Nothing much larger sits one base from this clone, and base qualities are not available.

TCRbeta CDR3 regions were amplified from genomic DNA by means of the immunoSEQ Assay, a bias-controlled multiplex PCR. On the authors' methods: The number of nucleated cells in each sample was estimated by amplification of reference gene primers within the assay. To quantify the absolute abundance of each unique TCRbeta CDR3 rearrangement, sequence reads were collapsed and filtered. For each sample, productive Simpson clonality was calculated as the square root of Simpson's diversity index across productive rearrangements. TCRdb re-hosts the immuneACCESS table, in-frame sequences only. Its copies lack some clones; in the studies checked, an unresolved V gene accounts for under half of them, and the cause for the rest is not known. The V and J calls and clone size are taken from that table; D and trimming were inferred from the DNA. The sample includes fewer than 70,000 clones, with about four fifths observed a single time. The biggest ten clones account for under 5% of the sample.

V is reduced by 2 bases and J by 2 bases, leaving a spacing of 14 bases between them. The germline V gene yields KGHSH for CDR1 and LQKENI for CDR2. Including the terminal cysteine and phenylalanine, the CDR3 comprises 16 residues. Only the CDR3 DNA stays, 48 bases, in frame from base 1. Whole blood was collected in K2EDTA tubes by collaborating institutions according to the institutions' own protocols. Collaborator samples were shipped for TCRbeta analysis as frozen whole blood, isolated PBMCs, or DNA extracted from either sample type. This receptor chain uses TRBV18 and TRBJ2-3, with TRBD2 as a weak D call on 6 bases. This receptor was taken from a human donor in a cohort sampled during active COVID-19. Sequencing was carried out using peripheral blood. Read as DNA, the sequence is TGTGCCAGCTCACCAGGCGACGGCGGGGTCACAGATACGCAGTATTTT. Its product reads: CASSPGDGGVTDTQYF.